The present T cell receptor beta chain was sequenced within a study of blood T cell repertoires in COVID-19. The wider study: In each case, the material was cDNA or gDNA derived from T cells, B-cell-depleted T cells, or PBMCs.

The V gene's germline CDR1 is SNHLY and CDR2 FYNNEI. V was clipped by 4 bases and J by 5 bases; unmatched bases: 10. The CDR3 is 15 amino acids. In the source study's methods: Using reference gene primer amplification, nucleated cell counts were estimated. The table came from immunoSEQ multiplex PCR; TCRdb's copy has only in-frame clones and leaves some out. That table gives V, J and clone size, and the DNA gave D and trimming. The data contain 99,000 or so clones, roughly 86% of them singletons. This TCR came from a woman aged 60-75 years in a cohort sampled during active or convalescent COVID-19. The chain employs TRBV2 and TRBJ1-1, with 7 bases that match TRBD1. The sample comprised peripheral blood. Here the CDR3 DNA reads TGTGCCAGCAGTGCCCGGGGACAGCTTACAACTGAAGCTTTCTTT. This encodes CASSARGQLTTEAFF.